Sequencing of this TCR beta chain was carried out in a study of OX40 agonist ivuxolimab in advanced cancers. Background for the entire study: The costimulatory receptor OX40 (CD134) was targeted by ivuxolimab, a fully human IgG2 agonistic monoclonal antibody. Peripheral TCRbeta sequencing was intended to test whether TCR sequence diversity was altered and clonal T-cell expansion was caused by ivuxolimab. Intravenous ivuxolimab was administered to patients every 2 weeks at six dose levels: 0.01, 0.1, 0.3, 1.5, 3 and 10 mg/kg. Partial responses occurred in three dose-escalation patients: two with cutaneous melanoma and one with hepatocellular carcinoma. In the dose-escalation cohort, about four fifths of patients were male, and the mean age was around 65 years with a range of roughly 20 to 85. Patients were allowed to have had prior anti-PD-1, anti-PD-L1 or anti-CTLA-4 therapy, and around 40% of the dose-escalation patients had previously received checkpoint inhibitors. The paper describes the monotherapy dose-escalation part (N = 52 patients) of the phase I trial of ivuxolimab. Of the approximately 50 dose-escalation patients, hepatocellular carcinoma was present in approximately 20, melanoma in around 15, renal cell carcinoma in 9 and head and neck cancer in 9.

This clone has just one count. Its antigen remains unidentified. The sample holds no much larger clone one base away, and base qualities are not on file. Results the study describes overall, beyond this receptor: The antigen specificity of the clonally expanded peripheral T cells was not determined. Partial responders in the 0.1-3.0 mg/kg groups had among the lowest normalized peripheral clonal expansion, especially among CD8+ T cells. After ivuxolimab, more expanded clones were found on average in CD8+ T cells than in CD4+ T cells. Low levels of normalized T-cell clonal expansion were also seen in some nonresponding patients. At doses from 0.1 to 3.0 mg/kg, clonal expansion was seen in both CD4+ and CD8+ blood T cells between baseline and week 6.

Genomic DNA was isolated from the sorted cells so that the TCRbeta CDR3 region could be sequenced. The immunoSEQ Assay was used for sequencing of TCRbeta CDR3 regions. Sourced from immuneACCESS, this table was stored by TCRdb with only in-frame sequences that have V and J called. A share of the clones is absent; for the studies checked, an unresolved V gene accounts for under half, and the remainder has no known explanation. A total of 99,000 or so clones appear in this sample, 94% of them only once. The biggest ten clones account for around 0.17% of the sample. The trial excluded patients who had a history of autoimmune disease or were on systemic immunosuppression. Peripheral blood for TCR sequencing was drawn from every dose cohort at baseline, at cycle 4 day 1 and at cycle 7 day 1. Samples came from an open-label, multicenter, first-in-human phase I dose-escalation trial of ivuxolimab. Adults with locally advanced or metastatic melanoma, renal cell, hepatocellular, or head and neck squamous cell carcinoma were enrolled in the trial. CD4+ and CD8+ T cells were sorted separately from peripheral blood before TCR sequencing.

Germline trimming: 1 base from V, 2 bases from J; junction bases outside gene matches: 4. The CDR3 spans 15 residues, from the cysteine through the phenylalanine. CDR3 DNA only is kept here, 45 bases in frame from base 1. CDR1 and CDR2 (SGHTA, FQGNSA) derive from the germline V gene. The clonotype was recovered from an adult with an advanced solid tumor such as melanoma, head and neck, liver or kidney cancer. Sequences were derived from CD4+ or CD8+ T cells sorted from blood, sampled in a trial of the OX40 agonist ivuxolimab. Rearrangement joined TRBV7-2 to TRBJ1-2, and 7 bases in between align with TRBD1. The CDR3 protein sequence reads: CASSLVSGQNYGYTF. The DNA sequence is as follows: TGTGCCAGCAGCTTAGTTTCGGGACAGAACTATGGCTACACCTTC.